This T cell receptor (beta chain) was found in a study of early T cells in non-severe SARS-CoV-2 infection. This clonotype was seen ten or more times. The trim removed 6 bases at V and 0 bases at J, leaving 2 bases unmatched. The CDR3 has 15 amino acids. Germline values: CDR1 SGHAT, CDR2 FQDESV (reference sequence). One entry per CDR3 protein, called by TCRdb with MiXCR from the 5' RACE reads. The repertoire includes roughly 51,000 distinct CDR3 sequences, roughly 9.8% of them detected once, and roughly 8.3% sits in the top ten. The source is an adult who was a healthcare worker with PCR-confirmed SARS-CoV-2 infection or an uninfected control (not recorded which). Sequenced input: whole blood. V is TRBV11-1 and J is TRBJ2-1; TRBD2 agrees at 10 bases. The CDR3 nucleotides read TGTGCCAGCAGTCGGACTAGCGGCTCCTACAATGAGCAGTTCTTC. Protein product: CASSRTSGSYNEQFF.